The rows below give T cell receptor beta chains drawn from one sample of a study of blood T cell repertoires in COVID-19. Produced via immunoSEQ multiplex PCR; TCRdb's table is partial and in-frame only. The profile shows about 16,000 clones, around 89% of them singletons. The source material was peripheral blood. The receptor set was obtained from a man older than 75 with acute or convalescent COVID-19. Both conserved end residues are part of each CDR3. A D gene is named only where the DNA matches it firmly. Clone size, where shown, is once, few, many, or a class for clones that have expanded.

J gene	D gene	clone size	V gene	CDR3 protein	CDR3 DNA
TRBJ2-5	.	.	TRBV21-1	CASPQLRGIQETQYF	TGTGCCAGCCCCCAATTGAGGGGGATCCAAGAGACCCAGTACTTC
TRBJ2-7	TRBD1	.	TRBV25-1	CASSETGGYSYEQYF	TGTGCCAGCAGTGAGACAGGGGGTTACTCCTACGAGCAGTACTTC
TRBJ1-1	.	.	TRBV3-1/TRBV3-2	CASSQDWGDGNTEAFF	TGTGCCAGCAGCCAAGATTGGGGGGATGGGAACACTGAAGCTTTCTTT
TRBJ2-1	TRBD2	.	TRBV5-1	CASSWTSGSSYNEQFF	TGCGCCAGCTCTTGGACTAGCGGGAGTTCTTACAATGAGCAGTTCTTC
TRBJ1-2	.	.	TRBV5-1	CASSRGAGAGGYTF	TGCGCCAGCAGCAGAGGAGCGGGGGCGGGTGGCTACACCTTC
TRBJ2-2	TRBD1	.	TRBV9	CASSVGQGPGELFF	TGTGCCAGCAGCGTTGGACAGGGGCCCGGGGAGCTGTTTTTT
TRBJ1-4	.	.	TRBV18	CASSPPNRVSHEKLFF	TGTGCCAGCTCACCACCAAACAGGGTATCTCATGAAAAACTGTTTTTT
TRBJ2-3	.	.	TRBV29-1	CSVDRSTDTQYF	TGCAGCGTGGACAGAAGCACAGATACGCAGTATTTT
TRBJ2-2	.	.	TRBV7-8	CASSLVQLNTGELFF	TGTGCCAGCAGCTTGGTACAGTTAAACACCGGGGAGCTGTTTTTT
TRBJ1-5	.	few	TRBV2	CASNAVYSNQPQHF	TGTGCCAGCAATGCGGTGTATAGCAATCAGCCCCAGCATTTT
TRBJ1-5	TRBD1	.	TRBV19	CASEDRGNQPQHF	TGTGCCAGTGAAGACAGGGGCAATCAGCCCCAGCATTTT
TRBJ1-1	.	.	TRBV12-3/TRBV12-4	CAAKTGLWTEAFF	TGTGCCGCTAAGACGGGTCTGTGGACTGAAGCTTTCTTT
TRBJ2-5	TRBD1	.	TRBV11-2	CASSLDDRGRETQYF	TGTGCCAGCAGCTTAGACGACAGGGGGCGGGAGACCCAGTACTTC
TRBJ1-6	TRBD1	.	TRBV3-1/TRBV3-2	CASSQVKGQPNSPLHF	TGTGCCAGCAGCCAAGTAAAGGGACAGCCTAATTCACCCCTCCACTTT
TRBJ1-1	.	.	TRBV12-3/TRBV12-4	CASSLSSYTEAFF	TGTGCCAGCAGTTTAAGCTCGTACACTGAAGCTTTCTTT
TRBJ2-5	TRBD1	.	TRBV5-6	CASSFPGTGSQTQYF	TGTGCCAGCAGCTTTCCCGGGACAGGGAGCCAGACCCAGTACTTC
TRBJ1-5	.	.	TRBV30	CAWSVASNQPQHF	TGTGCCTGGAGTGTAGCCAGCAATCAGCCCCAGCATTTT
TRBJ1-2	.	.	TRBV5-6	CASSLRRLNYGYTF	TGTGCCAGCAGCTTGCGGAGGCTGAACTATGGCTACACCTTC
TRBJ2-7	.	.	TRBV4-1	CASSLLTTSYEQYF	TGCGCCAGCAGCCTCCTGACAACCTCCTACGAGCAGTACTTC
TRBJ2-6	.	.	TRBV14	CASSQGGRVSGANVLTF	TGTGCCAGCAGCCAAGGTGGCAGGGTGTCTGGGGCCAACGTCCTGACTTTC
TRBJ1-5	.	few	TRBV30	CAWRAPGGPQHF	TGTGCCTGGAGGGCCCCCGGGGGGCCCCAGCATTTT
TRBJ1-2	TRBD1	.	TRBV7-9	CASSSGTGFGYTF	TGTGCCAGCAGCTCCGGGACAGGGTTCGGCTACACCTTC
TRBJ1-6	.	once	TRBV3-1/TRBV3-2	CASSQPPGPGIPPLHF	TGTGCCAGCAGCCAACCGCCCGGGCCCGGGATCCCACCCCTCCACTTT
TRBJ2-2	TRBD1	.	TRBV7-8	CASSLGGTGTTGELFF	TGTGCCAGCAGCTTAGGTGGGACAGGGACCACCGGGGAGCTGTTTTTT
TRBJ1-1	.	few	TRBV19	CASSIGGAEAFF	TGTGCCAGTAGTATAGGGGGGGCTGAAGCTTTCTTT
TRBJ2-2	TRBD1	.	TRBV18	CASSPLSSGQSSNTGELFF	TGTGCCAGCTCACCCTTGAGTTCGGGACAGAGCTCGAACACCGGGGAGCTGTTTTTT
TRBJ2-2	TRBD1	.	TRBV5-1	CASSPQGGETGELFF	TGCGCCAGCAGCCCACAGGGGGGTGAAACCGGGGAGCTGTTTTTT
TRBJ2-1	.	.	TRBV9	CASSVVTVYNEQFF	TGTGCCAGCAGCGTAGTGACAGTATACAATGAGCAGTTCTTC
TRBJ2-1	TRBD1	.	TRBV30	CAWSRGRDNEQFF	TGTGCCTGGAGCAGGGGGCGAGACAATGAGCAGTTCTTC
TRBJ2-7	.	.	TRBV27	CASSTGRGLEQYF	TGTGCCAGCAGTACAGGGCGGGGGCTCGAGCAGTACTTC
TRBJ2-7	TRBD2	once	TRBV5-1	CASSLAGASGGPEQYF	TGCGCCAGCAGCTTGGCCGGAGCTAGCGGGGGCCCTGAGCAGTACTTC
TRBJ1-6	TRBD1	.	TRBV11-2	CASSLQGTVNSPLHF	TGTGCCAGCAGCTTGCAAGGGACAGTTAATTCACCCCTCCACTTT
TRBJ2-7	TRBD2	.	TRBV5-5	CASSLAGAGYTQRYF	TGTGCCAGCAGCTTGGCCGGAGCGGGGTACACCCAGCGGTACTTC
TRBJ2-6	TRBD1	.	TRBV27	CASSPWTGDGANVLTF	TGTGCCAGCAGTCCCTGGACAGGAGATGGGGCCAACGTCCTGACTTTC
TRBJ2-7	.	.	TRBV27	CASTELRGGSYEQYF	TGTGCCAGCACCGAACTAAGGGGGGGATCCTACGAGCAGTACTTC